A selection of T cell receptor beta chains follows, all from one sample in a study of blood T cell repertoires in COVID-19. Some clones are missing from TCRdb's copy, which holds only in-frame ones; the method was immunoSEQ multiplex PCR. The table has about 85,000 clones, roughly 84% seen once. Sequenced sample: peripheral blood. The receptors originated from a man between 65 and 80 years old with acute or convalescent COVID-19. Both conserved end residues are part of each CDR3. D genes are given only for firm matches. Clone sizes are given selectively: once, few, many, or a class where the clone is expanded.

clone_size j_call d_call v_call cdr3_aa cdr3_nt
few TRBJ2-3 TRBD2 TRBV7-6 CASSLVPSGGADTQYF TGTGCCAGCAGCTTAGTCCCTAGCGGGGGGGCCGATACGCAGTATTTT
once TRBJ2-3 TRBD2 TRBV24-1 CATSAQRGGGDTQYF TGTGCCACCAGTGCCCAGCGGGGGGGCGGAGATACGCAGTATTTT
. TRBJ2-5 TRBD1 TRBV4-1 CASSQDGDRGRYETQYF TGCGCCAGCAGCCAAGATGGCGACAGGGGGAGGTACGAGACCCAGTACTTC
once TRBJ1-2 . TRBV23-1 CASSFLDSFVVDGYTF TGCGCCAGCAGTTTTTTGGACAGCTTCGTGGTTGATGGCTACACCTTC
. TRBJ2-5 TRBD1 TRBV5-1 CASSRGTGDVTQYF TGCGCCAGCAGCAGAGGGACAGGAGATGTGACCCAGTACTTC
. TRBJ2-5 TRBD2 TRBV29-1 CSVGTSGGGETQYF TGCAGCGTTGGGACTAGCGGGGGGGGAGAGACCCAGTACTTC
. TRBJ1-2 . TRBV4-2 CASSPETENYGYTF TGTGCCAGCAGCCCAGAGACAGAAAACTATGGCTACACCTTC
. TRBJ1-2 TRBD1 TRBV5-6 CASSVSKLTGNSYGYTF TGTGCCAGCAGCGTATCAAAGTTGACAGGGAACTCTTATGGCTACACCTTC
. TRBJ1-2 . TRBV3-1/TRBV3-2 CASSQEFRNYGYTF TGTGCCAGCAGCCAAGAATTTCGTAACTATGGCTACACCTTC
. TRBJ1-6 . TRBV5-1 CASSLDKAAGSPLHF TGCGCCAGCAGCTTGGATAAGGCGGCCGGATCACCCCTCCACTTT
. TRBJ2-7 TRBD2 TRBV27 CASSFTSVYEQYF TGTGCCAGCAGTTTTACTAGCGTCTACGAGCAGTACTTC
. TRBJ2-1 TRBD2 TRBV10-2 CAALAGAYNEQFF TGCGCCGCGCTAGCGGGGGCCTACAATGAGCAGTTCTTC
. TRBJ1-3 . TRBV6-1 CASSEVRALSGNTIYF TGTGCCAGCAGTGAGGTGAGGGCTCTCTCTGGAAACACCATATATTTT
. TRBJ1-6 . TRBV27 CASSFINSPLHF TGTGCCAGCAGTTTCATTAATTCACCCCTCCACTTT
. TRBJ1-2 . TRBV3-1/TRBV3-2 CASSQGVTGNYGYTF TGTGCCAGCAGCCAAGGAGTTACAGGGAACTATGGCTACACCTTC
. TRBJ2-3 . TRBV7-3 CASSQGGLGTDTQYF TGTGCCAGCAGCCAGGGGGGATTAGGCACAGATACGCAGTATTTT
few TRBJ2-3 . TRBV11-1 CASSPDPGTDTQYF TGTGCCAGCAGCCCCGACCCCGGGACAGATACGCAGTATTTT
. TRBJ2-3 TRBD1 TRBV9 CASSVGQGSDTQYF TGTGCCAGCAGCGTCGGACAGGGATCAGATACGCAGTATTTT
. TRBJ2-1 TRBD1 TRBV11-3 CASSLGQGPRQFF TGTGCCAGCAGCTTAGGACAGGGGCCCCGGCAGTTCTTC
. TRBJ2-5 TRBD2 TRBV2 CASSSTSGLRETQYF TGTGCCAGCAGTTCTACTAGCGGGTTGCGGGAGACCCAGTACTTC
. TRBJ1-2 . TRBV27 CASSFSTGSYGYTF TGTGCCAGCAGTTTTTCGACAGGTAGCTATGGCTACACCTTC
once TRBJ1-5 . TRBV18 CASSPQENQPQHF TGTGCCAGCTCACCCCAGGAAAATCAGCCCCAGCATTTT
. TRBJ1-5 . TRBV7-2 CASSLKAGTRQPQHF TGTGCCAGCAGCTTAAAGGCAGGGACACGGCAGCCCCAGCATTTT
. TRBJ2-1 TRBD1 TRBV24-1 CATSDDRTGRNEQFF TGTGCCACCAGTGATGACAGGACAGGGAGGAATGAGCAGTTCTTC
. TRBJ1-3 . TRBV28 CASSLSQDSGNTIYF TGTGCCAGCAGTTTATCACAGGACAGTGGAAACACCATATATTTT
. TRBJ1-1 . TRBV5-1 CASAIGDTEAFF TGCGCCAGCGCAATAGGGGACACTGAAGCTTTCTTT
. TRBJ1-1 TRBD1 TRBV18 CASSPRTGENTEAFF TGTGCCAGCTCACCTCGGACAGGGGAGAACACTGAAGCTTTCTTT
. TRBJ1-6 . TRBV5-1 CASSLRQDNSPLHF TGCGCCAGCAGCTTAAGACAAGATAATTCACCCCTCCACTTT
. TRBJ2-2 . TRBV3-1/TRBV3-2 CASSLIPGTPLFNTGELFF TGTGCCAGCAGCCTAATACCCGGGACACCTCTTTTTAACACCGGGGAGCTGTTTTTT
many TRBJ2-5 . TRBV11-2 CASSLGLGGLGMETQYF TGTGCCAGCAGCTTAGGGCTGGGGGGTTTGGGAATGGAGACCCAGTACTTC
. TRBJ1-6 . TRBV11-2 CASSFSTGLNSPLHF TGTGCCAGCAGCTTCTCGACAGGACTTAATTCACCCCTCCACTTT
. TRBJ1-4 TRBD1 TRBV28 CASSLPGQTNEKLFF TGTGCCAGCAGTTTGCCGGGACAGACGAATGAAAAACTGTTTTTT
. TRBJ2-2 . TRBV2 CASREHSGNTGELFF TGTGCCAGCAGAGAACACAGTGGGAACACCGGGGAGCTGTTTTTT
once TRBJ1-2 TRBD1 TRBV5-6 CASSFGQVYGYTF TGTGCCAGCAGCTTCGGACAGGTCTATGGCTACACCTTC
. TRBJ2-1 TRBD1 TRBV5-1 CASSLAAGGPYNEQFF TGCGCCAGCAGCTTGGCGGCAGGGGGCCCCTACAATGAGCAGTTCTTC
. TRBJ2-6 TRBD2 TRBV5-4 CASNPDSGGAPGANVLTF TGTGCCAGCAACCCGGATAGCGGGGGGGCCCCTGGGGCCAACGTCCTGACTTTC
. TRBJ2-1 . TRBV5-6 CASAGQGRFNEQFF TGTGCCAGCGCTGGACAAGGCCGTTTCAATGAGCAGTTCTTC
once TRBJ1-5 . TRBV5-6 CASSLGQTNQPQHF TGTGCCAGCAGCTTGGGACAGACCAATCAGCCCCAGCATTTT
few TRBJ1-1 . TRBV7-9 CASSMPPGFMNTEAFF TGTGCCAGCAGTATGCCACCGGGGTTTATGAACACTGAAGCTTTCTTT
. TRBJ2-3 . TRBV6-5 CASSYSIASTDTQYF TGTGCCAGCAGTTACTCGATAGCGAGCACAGATACGCAGTATTTT
. TRBJ2-5 . TRBV3-1/TRBV3-2 CASSQEQGEDETQYF TGTGCCAGCAGCCAGGAACAGGGTGAGGATGAGACCCAGTACTTC
few TRBJ2-7 TRBD1 TRBV7-2 CASSLAGQSSEQYF TGTGCCAGCAGCTTAGCGGGACAGAGCAGCGAGCAGTACTTC
. TRBJ2-7 TRBD2 TRBV27 CASAPGTSGGLAYEQYF TGTGCCAGCGCTCCCGGGACTAGCGGGGGGCTAGCCTACGAGCAGTACTTC
. TRBJ2-1 TRBD1 TRBV5-1 CASSLVALGQGQGEQFF TGCGCCAGCAGCTTGGTGGCCCTGGGACAGGGTCAGGGTGAGCAGTTCTTC
. TRBJ1-4 TRBD1 TRBV7-9 CASSWGQGGEKLFF TGTGCCAGCAGCTGGGGACAGGGGGGCGAAAAACTGTTTTTT
. TRBJ1-2 . TRBV18 CASSPPVKPVGYTF TGTGCCAGCTCACCACCAGTAAAGCCCGTGGGCTACACCTTC
. TRBJ2-5 . TRBV29-1 CSVVRGGETQYF TGCAGCGTCGTTAGAGGGGGAGAGACCCAGTACTTC
. TRBJ1-2 . TRBV5-6 CASSPTGYYGYTF TGTGCCAGCAGCCCTACAGGGTACTATGGCTACACCTTC
. TRBJ1-2 TRBD1 TRBV5-5 CASSLTGAPNYGYTF TGTGCCAGCAGCTTGACAGGGGCCCCTAACTATGGCTACACCTTC
few TRBJ1-1 TRBD1 TRBV2 CASTWDRLNTEAFF TGTGCCAGCACTTGGGACAGATTGAACACTGAAGCTTTCTTT
few TRBJ2-6 . TRBV19 CASSIDRGAAGANVLTF TGTGCCAGTAGTATAGATCGGGGAGCTGCTGGGGCCAACGTCCTGACTTTC
. TRBJ1-1 TRBD1 TRBV10-3 CAMRSSLDRMNTEAFF TGTGCCATGCGAAGCAGCTTGGACAGGATGAACACTGAAGCTTTCTTT
few TRBJ1-2 . TRBV7-9 CASSLDIQGHPGYGYTF TGTGCCAGCAGCTTAGACATCCAGGGACACCCTGGCTATGGCTACACCTTC
. TRBJ2-1 TRBD2 TRBV24-1 CATSDLGGGAPNEQFF TGTGCCACCAGTGATCTTGGCGGGGGGGCTCCCAATGAGCAGTTCTTC
. TRBJ2-5 . TRBV4-2 CASSQDPGRGNVWTQYF TGTGCCAGCAGCCAAGATCCGGGGCGGGGAAATGTATGGACCCAGTACTTC